This TCR beta chain originates from a study of blood T cell repertoires in COVID-19. Study-wide background: COVID-19 samples from acute and convalescent phases originated in the United States, Italy and Spain. The cDNA or gDNA used as material had been derived from T cells, B-cell-depleted T cells, or PBMCs.

CDR1 and CDR2 from the germline V gene are GTSNPN and SVGIG (reference sequence). The V gene lost 4 bases and the J gene lost 6 bases, with 6 bases spanning the gap. The CDR3 is made up of 11 amino acids. In the authors' workflow: Estimated nucleated cell counts came from reference gene primer amplification. Produced via immunoSEQ multiplex PCR; TCRdb's table is partial and in-frame only. Clone size and V and J calls were adopted from that table, with D and trimming inferred from the DNA. This sample carries about 67,000 clones, less than 90% of them seen once, and the ten largest clones take 3.5% to 5.5%.

The receptor was isolated from a man aged 45-65 years with active COVID-19. This chain connects TRBV30 to TRBJ2-2; D unclear. Sequencing input: peripheral blood. The CDR3 spells CAWNPAGELFF. The CDR3 coding sequence is TGTGCCTGGAATCCAGCCGGGGAGCTGTTTTTT.